The rows below give T cell receptor beta chains drawn from one sample of a study of T-cell reconstitution after alpha-beta-depleted transplantation in children. TCRdb reanalysed the PCR reads using MiXCR and keeps one entry per CDR3 protein. The table lists 130,000 or so distinct CDR3 sequences, roughly 10% of them singletons. Material: PBMCs, mostly from graft donor cells, obtained 180 days after TCRalphabeta/CD19-depleted stem cell transplant. The origin of the receptors is a girl in the first two years of life who had a stem cell transplant for combined immunodeficiency, so the T cells may come from the graft donor. The CDR3 runs from the conserved cysteine through the conserved F or W. A D gene is named only where the DNA matches it firmly. Where a row states a size, it is once, few, many or the class of an expanded clone; other rows omit it.

D gene	clone size	CDR3 length	V gene	J gene	CDR3 protein	CDR3 DNA
NA	NA	13	TRBV19	TRBJ1-6	CASSISTDSPLHF	TGTGCCAGTAGTATCAGTACGGATTCACCCCTCCACTTT
NA	many	13	TRBV5-1	TRBJ2-1	CASSLPSYNEQFF	TGCGCCAGCAGCTTACCGAGTTACAATGAGCAGTTCTTC
NA	few	14	TRBV15	TRBJ2-7	CATSRDGQSYEQYF	TGTGCCACCAGCAGAGATGGGCAGTCCTACGAGCAGTACTTC
TRBD2	NA	17	TRBV20-1	TRBJ2-1	CSARGLWERGSYNEQFF	TGCAGTGCTAGAGGCCTGTGGGAGCGGGGGTCCTACAATGAGCAGTTCTTC
NA	many	13	TRBV24-1	TRBJ2-1	CATSLARGNEQFF	TGTGCCACCAGTCTCGCCAGGGGCAATGAGCAGTTCTTC
TRBD2	many	15	TRBV3-1	TRBJ2-2	CASSQGRRETGELFF	TGTGCCAGCAGCCAAGGTCGGCGGGAGACCGGGGAGCTGTTTTTT
TRBD2	NA	14	TRBV29-1	TRBJ2-3	CSVERGAATDTQYF	TGCAGCGTTGAGCGGGGGGCGGCCACAGATACGCAGTATTTT
TRBD2	NA	16	TRBV7-2	TRBJ2-7	CASRKREVPFFYEQYF	TGTGCCAGCCGAAAGCGGGAGGTCCCCTTTTTCTACGAGCAGTACTTC
NA	many	17	TRBV5-1	TRBJ1-1	CASSPGTGPSLNTEAFF	TGCGCCAGCAGCCCAGGGACGGGCCCCAGCCTGAACACTGAAGCTTTCTTT
NA	few	15	TRBV20-1	TRBJ2-7	CSARDLGSSSYEQYF	TGCAGTGCTAGAGATCTGGGCTCTAGCTCCTACGAGCAGTACTTC
NA	NA	18	TRBV12-5	TRBJ2-2	CASGLDRRGGGDTGELFF	TGTGCTAGTGGTTTGGATCGCAGGGGAGGTGGCGACACCGGGGAGCTGTTTTTT
NA	NA	14	TRBV6-5	TRBJ2-2	CASSYSLRAGELFF	TGTGCCAGCAGTTACTCTTTAAGGGCCGGGGAGCTGTTTTTT
NA	few	16	TRBV11-2	TRBJ2-7	CASSLAWDNFITEQYF	TGTGCCAGCAGCTTAGCCTGGGACAATTTCATTACGGAGCAGTACTTC
NA	NA	15	TRBV10-3	TRBJ2-2	CAISPGQGIAGELFF	TGTGCCATCAGTCCTGGGCAGGGTATCGCCGGGGAGCTGTTTTTT
NA	many	13	TRBV5-1	TRBJ2-5	CASSLSRGETQYF	TGCGCCAGCAGCTTGTCCAGGGGAGAGACCCAGTACTTC
TRBD1	NA	14	TRBV10-3	TRBJ2-7	CAIRDGTGSYEQYF	TGTGCCATCAGGGACGGGACAGGGTCCTACGAGCAGTACTTC
TRBD1	NA	15	TRBV9	TRBJ2-2	CASSPPGQGDGELFF	TGTGCCAGCAGCCCTCCGGGACAGGGGGACGGGGAGCTGTTTTTT
TRBD1	few	15	TRBV20-1	TRBJ2-2	CSARTGTGNTGELFF	TGCAGTGCTAGGACCGGGACAGGGAACACCGGGGAGCTGTTTTTT
NA	NA	14	TRBV19	TRBJ1-2	CASSPDSRPYGYTF	TGTGCCAGTAGCCCGGACAGTCGGCCCTATGGCTACACCTTC
TRBD2	once	16	TRBV6-5	TRBJ2-7	CASSYGAGGPSYEQYF	TGTGCCAGCAGTTACGGAGCGGGAGGGCCCTCCTACGAGCAGTACTTC
NA	few	15	TRBV27	TRBJ1-4	CASSLGGGLGEKLFF	TGTGCCAGCAGTTTAGGGGGAGGGCTTGGGGAAAAACTGTTTTTT
NA	few	16	TRBV7-8	TRBJ2-6	CASSPGPTSGANVLTF	TGTGCCAGCAGCCCCGGACCGACCTCTGGGGCCAACGTCCTGACTTTC
NA	few	13	TRBV12-3/TRBV12-4	TRBJ2-7	CASSLERVYEQYF	TGTGCCAGCAGTTTGGAGAGAGTCTACGAGCAGTACTTC
TRBD1	NA	15	TRBV5-1	TRBJ2-1	CASSAGTDPYNEQFF	TGCGCCAGCAGCGCCGGGACAGATCCCTACAATGAGCAGTTCTTC
NA	many	15	TRBV12-3/TRBV12-4	TRBJ2-3	CASSPQSADADTQYF	TGTGCCAGCAGCCCCCAAAGCGCCGACGCAGATACGCAGTATTTT
NA	few	13	TRBV20-1	TRBJ2-4	CRRTLLAKNIQYF	TGCAGGAGAACGCTTCTAGCCAAAAACATTCAGTACTTC
TRBD2	NA	22	TRBV6-2/TRBV6-3	TRBJ2-1	CASSYPKGLAGGLPGIYNEQFF	TGTGCCAGCAGTTACCCAAAGGGACTAGCGGGGGGTCTCCCAGGGATTTACAATGAGCAGTTCTTC
NA	NA	14	TRBV5-1	TRBJ1-2	CASSPSGRLYGYTF	TGCGCCAGCAGCCCTTCCGGCAGGCTCTATGGCTACACCTTC
TRBD1	NA	15	TRBV5-6	TRBJ2-5	CASSPWPGQQETQYF	TGTGCCAGCAGCCCTTGGCCGGGACAGCAAGAGACCCAGTACTTC
NA	NA	16	TRBV7-9	TRBJ2-7	CASSLSPGGVIDEQYF	TGTGCCAGCAGCCTATCCCCAGGGGGGGTTATCGACGAGCAGTACTTC
TRBD1	few	15	TRBV6-5	TRBJ2-3	CASSYLDRDTDTQYF	TGTGCCAGCAGTTACCTGGACAGGGATACGGATACGCAGTATTTT
NA	NA	12	TRBV10-3	TRBJ2-3	CAITRGTDTQYF	TGTGCCATCACGAGGGGCACAGATACGCAGTATTTT
NA	NA	15	TRBV23-1	TRBJ2-1	CASSQSERVQDEQFF	TGCGCCAGCAGTCAATCGGAAAGGGTTCAGGATGAGCAGTTCTTC
NA	few	13	TRBV7-9	TRBJ2-3	CASSLWSADTQYF	TGTGCCAGCAGCTTGTGGAGCGCAGATACGCAGTATTTT
TRBD1	few	16	TRBV15	TRBJ2-5	CATSRLVQGARETQYF	TGTGCCACCAGCAGACTGGTACAGGGGGCGAGGGAGACCCAGTACTTC
NA	few	16	TRBV7-8	TRBJ2-5	CASSLLGGGFQETQYF	TGTGCCAGCAGCTTATTGGGGGGGGGCTTCCAAGAGACCCAGTACTTC
NA	few	13	TRBV12-3/TRBV12-4	TRBJ1-1	CASSLTAGTEAFF	TGTGCCAGCAGTTTGACAGCAGGGACTGAAGCTTTCTTT
NA	few	14	TRBV20-1	TRBJ1-4	CSARARPTEEKLFF	TGCAGTGCTAGGGCCAGGCCTACAGAGGAAAAACTGTTTTTT
NA	few	14	TRBV7-9	TRBJ1-2	CASTPLGRVYGYTF	TGTGCCAGCACCCCTCTGGGGAGGGTCTATGGCTACACCTTC